This T cell receptor beta chain was sequenced for a study of blood T cell repertoires in COVID-19. The CDR3 runs to 16 residues. Germline lookup yields CDR1 MNHEY and CDR2 SMNVEV (reference sequence). Germline trimming cut 6 bases from V and 4 bases from J; bases unmatched to any gene: 13. Profiling relied on immunoSEQ multiplex PCR, and the TCRdb table lists in-frame clones only, not all of them. The top ten hold around 4% of the sample, which has about 96,000 clones, 85% to 90% seen once. Material for sequencing was peripheral blood. This sequence originates from a human donor with COVID-19, enrolled during active disease. The donor label of this sample is uncertain. The V and J genes are TRBV27 and TRBJ1-1, with 8 bases aligning to TRBD1. DNA for the CDR3: TGTGCCAGCAGAGACGGACAGGGCAAGTTGGGCACTGAAGCTTTCTTT. It is translated as CASRDGQGKLGTEAFF.